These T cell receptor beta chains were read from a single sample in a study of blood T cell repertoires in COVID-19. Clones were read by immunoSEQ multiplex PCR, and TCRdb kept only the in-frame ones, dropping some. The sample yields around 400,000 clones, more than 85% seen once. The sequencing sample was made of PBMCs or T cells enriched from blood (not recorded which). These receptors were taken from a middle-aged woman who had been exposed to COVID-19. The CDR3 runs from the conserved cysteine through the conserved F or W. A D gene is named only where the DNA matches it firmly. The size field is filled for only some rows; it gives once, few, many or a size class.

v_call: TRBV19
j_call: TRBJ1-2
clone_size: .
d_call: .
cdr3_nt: TGTGCCAGTAGTATAGTACCCGGGAAGGGTGGCTACACCTTC
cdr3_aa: CASSIVPGKGGYTF

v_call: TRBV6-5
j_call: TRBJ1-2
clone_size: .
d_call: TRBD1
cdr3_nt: TGTGCCAGCAGCTCGACAGGGTCCTATGGCTACACCTTC
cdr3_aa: CASSSTGSYGYTF

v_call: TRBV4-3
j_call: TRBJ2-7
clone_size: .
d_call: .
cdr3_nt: TGCGCCAGCAGCCAAGATCCGGCAGGGCCCTACGAGCAGTACTTC
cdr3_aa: CASSQDPAGPYEQYF

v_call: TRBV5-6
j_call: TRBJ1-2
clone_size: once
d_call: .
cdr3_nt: TGTGCCAGCAGCTCACCGAGGCTTTGGTATGGCTACACCTTC
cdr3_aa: CASSSPRLWYGYTF

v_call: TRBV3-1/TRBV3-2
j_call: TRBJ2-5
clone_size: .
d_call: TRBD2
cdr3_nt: TGTGCCAGCAGCCAAGAACTAGCGGGTGTTGCCAAGACCCAGTACTTC
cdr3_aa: CASSQELAGVAKTQYF

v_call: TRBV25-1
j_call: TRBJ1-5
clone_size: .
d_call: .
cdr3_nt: TGTGCCACCGGATTTTGGGGGGATCAGCCCCAGCATTTT
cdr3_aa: CATGFWGDQPQHF

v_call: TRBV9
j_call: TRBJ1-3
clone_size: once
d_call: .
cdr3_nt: TGTGCCAGCAGCTTTGAGTCCTCTGGAAACACCATATATTTT
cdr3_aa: CASSFESSGNTIYF

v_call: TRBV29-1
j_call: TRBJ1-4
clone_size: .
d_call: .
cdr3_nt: TGCAGCGTTGGGAGGGGTGAAAAACTGTTTTTT
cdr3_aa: CSVGRGEKLFF

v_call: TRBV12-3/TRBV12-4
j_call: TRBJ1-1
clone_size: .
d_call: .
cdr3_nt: TGTGCCAGCAGCACTATGCGGAGAGAAGCTTTCTTT
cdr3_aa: CASSTMRREAFF

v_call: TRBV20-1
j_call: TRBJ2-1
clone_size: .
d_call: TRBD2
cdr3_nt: TGCAGTGCTAGTTTGGACGGGAGGGGGAATGAGCAGTTCTTC
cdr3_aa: CSASLDGRGNEQFF

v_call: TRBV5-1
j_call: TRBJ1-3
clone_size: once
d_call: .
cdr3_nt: TGCGCCAGCAGCTTGGTGCCAGGGACTAGGGGAAACACCATATATTTT
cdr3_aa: CASSLVPGTRGNTIYF